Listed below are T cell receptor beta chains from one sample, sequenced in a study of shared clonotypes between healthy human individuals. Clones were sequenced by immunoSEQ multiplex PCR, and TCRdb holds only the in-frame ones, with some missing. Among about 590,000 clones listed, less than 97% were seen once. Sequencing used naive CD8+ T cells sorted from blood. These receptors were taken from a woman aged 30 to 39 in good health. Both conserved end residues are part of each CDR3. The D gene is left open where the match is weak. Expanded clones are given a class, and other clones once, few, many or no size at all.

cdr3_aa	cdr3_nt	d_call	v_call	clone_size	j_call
CASSFSGTGLNYGYTF	TGTGCCAGCAGCTTCTCCGGGACGGGGCTTAACTATGGCTACACCTTC	-	TRBV5-4	-	TRBJ1-2
CASSLFSMNTEAFF	TGTGCCAGCAGTTTGTTCAGCATGAACACTGAAGCTTTCTTT	-	TRBV27	-	TRBJ1-1
CASSSVLRWNTEAFF	TGTGCCAGCAGTTCGGTATTGAGGTGGAACACTGAAGCTTTCTTT	-	TRBV6-5	-	TRBJ1-1
CASSLGLAAYNEQFF	TGTGCCAGCAGTCTAGGACTAGCGGCGTACAATGAGCAGTTCTTC	TRBD2	TRBV28	-	TRBJ2-1
CASSAGQGVTEAFF	TGCGCCAGCAGCGCTGGACAGGGGGTCACTGAAGCTTTCTTT	TRBD1	TRBV5-1	-	TRBJ1-1
CASSPLLGNAYNEQFF	TGTGCCAGCAGCCCCTTATTGGGTAACGCCTACAATGAGCAGTTCTTC	-	TRBV13	-	TRBJ2-1
CASSEGLAGTDTQYF	TGCGCCAGCAGTGAGGGACTAGCGGGGACAGATACGCAGTATTTT	TRBD2	TRBV10-2	-	TRBJ2-3
CASSRDRRHSNQPQHF	TGTGCCAGCAGTAGGGACAGGCGCCATAGCAATCAGCCCCAGCATTTT	TRBD1	TRBV2	-	TRBJ1-5
CASSVESWLANYNEQFF	TGTGCCAGCAGCGTAGAGTCGTGGCTAGCGAACTACAATGAGCAGTTCTTC	-	TRBV9	-	TRBJ2-1
CASSVAIGLGEKLFF	TGTGCCAGCAGCGTAGCTATAGGGCTGGGTGAAAAACTGTTTTTT	-	TRBV9	-	TRBJ1-4
CASSDWTSGSNEQFF	TGTGCCAGCAGTGACTGGACTAGCGGGAGTAATGAGCAGTTCTTC	TRBD2	TRBV2	-	TRBJ2-1
CAWSVRGVHSPLHF	TGTGCCTGGAGTGTACGAGGGGTCCACTCACCCCTCCACTTT	-	TRBV30	-	TRBJ1-6
CASSPDGSFQPQHF	TGCGCCAGCAGCCCAGATGGTAGTTTTCAGCCCCAGCATTTT	-	TRBV5-1	once	TRBJ1-5
CASSLPGHLAKNIQYF	TGTGCCAGCAGTTTACCCGGACACTTAGCCAAAAACATTCAGTACTTC	-	TRBV28	-	TRBJ2-4
CASRTTGAYEQYF	TGTGCCAGCAGGACGACAGGGGCCTACGAGCAGTACTTC	TRBD1	TRBV28	once	TRBJ2-7
CASSFREAGEQYF	TGTGCCAGCAGTTTTAGGGAGGCAGGGGAGCAGTACTTC	-	TRBV28	-	TRBJ2-7
CASIDAAGSSYEQYF	TGTGCCAGCATCGACGCAGCGGGAAGCTCCTACGAGCAGTACTTC	TRBD2	TRBV5-6	-	TRBJ2-7
CASSSGQGATDYEQYF	TGTGCCAGCAGTTCGGGACAGGGGGCGACGGACTACGAGCAGTACTTC	TRBD1	TRBV28	once	TRBJ2-7
CSVDLQGRNTEAFF	TGCAGCGTCGACTTACAGGGAAGGAACACTGAAGCTTTCTTT	-	TRBV29-1	-	TRBJ1-1
CASSLQYF	TGTGCCAGCAGCCTGCAGTATTTT	-	TRBV7-9	-	TRBJ2-3
CAISEEGGNYGYTF	TGTGCCATCAGTGAGGAGGGAGGAAACTATGGCTACACCTTC	-	TRBV10-3	-	TRBJ1-2
CASSPRKGSGRTEAFF	TGTGCCAGCAGTCCCCGAAAGGGGTCGGGACGGACTGAAGCTTTCTTT	-	TRBV28	-	TRBJ1-1
CASSEGQGYGYTF	TGTGCCAGCAGTGAAGGACAGGGCTATGGCTACACCTTC	TRBD1	TRBV2	few	TRBJ1-2
CASSGESTEAFF	TGTGCCAGCAGCGGAGAGAGTACTGAAGCTTTCTTT	-	TRBV5-4	-	TRBJ1-1
CASSLRSGQNTEAFF	TGTGCCAGCAGCTTAAGGTCGGGGCAGAACACTGAAGCTTTCTTT	-	TRBV7-9	-	TRBJ1-1
CASSIDGQNYEQYF	TGTGCCAGTAGTATAGATGGACAGAACTACGAGCAGTACTTC	-	TRBV19	-	TRBJ2-7
CASSWTTSAPRRYNEQYF	TGTGCCAGTAGTTGGACGACTAGCGCACCCCGACGTTATAACGAGCAGTACTTC	TRBD2	TRBV19	-	TRBJ2-7
CASSRGGNEQYF	TGTGCCAGCAGCCGGGGGGGGAACGAGCAGTACTTC	TRBD2	TRBV4-2	-	TRBJ2-7
CASSIGTGGGYTF	TGTGCCAGTAGTATTGGTACAGGGGGTGGCTACACCTTC	TRBD1	TRBV19	-	TRBJ1-2
CASSLSGLGETQYF	TGTGCCAGCAGTTTATCGGGACTAGGAGAGACCCAGTACTTC	TRBD2	TRBV28	-	TRBJ2-5
CASSPAGNEQFF	TGTGCCAGCAGTCCAGCGGGGAATGAGCAGTTCTTC	TRBD2	TRBV27	-	TRBJ2-1
CASTSGGYNEQFF	TGTGCCAGCACTTCGGGGGGTTACAATGAGCAGTTCTTC	TRBD2	TRBV25-1	-	TRBJ2-1
CASSEYGGLLDGQYF	TGCGCCAGCAGTGAGTACGGAGGCCTCCTTGATGGGCAGTACTTC	-	TRBV10-2	-	TRBJ2-7
CASSYGGGTGELFF	TGTGCCAGCAGTTACGGTGGGGGGACCGGGGAGCTGTTTTTT	-	TRBV6-5	-	TRBJ2-2
CASSSEQRDWQETQYF	TGTGCCAGCAGCTCAGAGCAGCGGGATTGGCAAGAGACCCAGTACTTC	TRBD2	TRBV11-2	-	TRBJ2-5
CASSYGTLTGELFF	TGTGCCAGCAGTTACGGCACATTGACCGGGGAGCTGTTTTTT	-	TRBV6-5	-	TRBJ2-2
CAIGTEGEQYF	TGTGCCATCGGGACCGAGGGCGAGCAGTACTTC	-	TRBV6-5	-	TRBJ2-7
CASSSGTGVSIQYF	TGTGCCAGCAGCTCCGGGACAGGGGTTAGCATTCAGTACTTC	TRBD1	TRBV7-9	-	TRBJ2-4
CASFIAAEAAEAFF	TGTGCCAGCTTCATAGCGGCCGAGGCGGCTGAAGCTTTCTTT	-	TRBV7-2	-	TRBJ1-1
CASSLSADTQYF	TGTGCCAGCAGTTTATCTGCAGATACGCAGTATTTT	-	TRBV27	once	TRBJ2-3
CASSQETGGTDTQYF	TGTGCCAGCAGTCAGGAGACAGGGGGCACAGATACGCAGTATTTT	TRBD1	TRBV6-6	-	TRBJ2-3
CASSKTGLLPYEQYF	TGTGCCAGCAGTAAGACGGGGCTGTTGCCCTACGAGCAGTACTTC	-	TRBV7-9	-	TRBJ2-7
CASSPGTSGYQETQYF	TGCGCCAGCAGCCCTGGGACTAGCGGATATCAAGAGACCCAGTACTTC	TRBD2	TRBV5-1	-	TRBJ2-5